These T cell receptor beta chains were read from a single sample in a study of monozygotic twins with inflammatory bowel disease. One entry per CDR3 protein, without DNA, is what TCRdb gives after re-calling the 5' RACE reads. Its clone listing holds about 210,000 distinct CDR3 sequences. The sequencing sample was made of blood. These receptors all come from a human donor with ulcerative colitis or Crohn's disease, or a healthy co-twin of an affected twin (not recorded which). Each CDR3 is given with its conserved first and last residue.

v_gene	j_gene	CDR3aa
TRBV20-1	TRBJ2-7	CSARALSAEQYF
TRBV29-1	TRBJ2-1	CSVLRDSATYNEQFF
TRBV9	TRBJ2-5	CASSVYGAGAQETQYF
TRBV29-1	TRBJ1-1	CSGRDVDTEAFF
TRBV4-1	TRBJ2-1	CASSRKPRQGSLGVSYNEQFF
TRBV20-1	TRBJ2-5	CSAPDKRRDETQYF
TRBV5-4	TRBJ2-3	CASSFSTGTGDTQYF
TRBV20-1	TRBJ2-2	CSAVDRGGTGELFF
TRBV7-2	TRBJ2-6	CASSLTGSSGANVLTF
TRBV12-3/TRBV12-4	TRBJ2-2	CASSRKGNGELFF
TRBV5-1	TRBJ2-7	CASSYLAGGRAYEQYF
TRBV12-3/TRBV12-4	TRBJ2-1	CASSLEQGYNEQFF
TRBV20-1	TRBJ2-6	CSARHRDLSGANVLTF
TRBV5-4	TRBJ2-3	CASSRSGGAADTQYF
TRBV12-3/TRBV12-4	TRBJ2-1	CASSDNRDNEQFF
TRBV4-3	TRBJ2-7	CASSQDFASYEQYF
TRBV18	TRBJ2-7	CASSPKWDRVGEQYF
TRBV7-3	TRBJ1-1	CASSLMGSTEAFF
TRBV4-1	TRBJ1-2	CASSQVRGGDGYTF
TRBV6-1	TRBJ2-1	CASWTIAGTSSYNEQFF
TRBV2	TRBJ2-7	CASSVGEDSISYEQYF
TRBV19	TRBJ2-5	CASSILGDKETQYF
TRBV5-1	TRBJ1-2	CASSPGGGGYGYTF